The clone carrying this T cell receptor beta chain turned up a few times. This record comes from a study of T cells of healthy individuals. TCRdb re-called the 5' RACE reads with MiXCR, one entry per CDR3 protein. The sample contains some 82,000 distinct CDR3 sequences, about 5% of which appear only once. V was trimmed by 3 bases and J by 7 bases, leaving 15 bases between them. This CDR3 has 15 residues. Germline CDR1 is KGHSH and CDR2 is LQKENI. The rearrangement links TRBV18 to TRBJ1-4, with D maybe TRBD1 (6 bases). The source of this sequence is a female donor in good health. The CDR3 reads CASSPPSRGGEKLFF. The CDR3 coding sequence is TGTGCCAGCTCACCGCCAAGTAGAGGGGGTGAAAAACTGTTTTTT.